One TCR beta chain is described in this entry. This specimen belongs to a study of cytomegalovirus exposure and HLA in healthy donors. V lost 1 base, J lost 2 bases, and 8 bases lay in between. From germline, CDR1 is SGHRS and CDR2 YFSETQ. The CDR3 spans 14 residues. The PCR ran on 60 Vbeta and 13 Jbeta primers. Sequencing used immunoSEQ multiplex PCR; TCRdb keeps in-frame clones, though not all of them. The table has 150,000 or so clones, 70% to 90% seen once; the top ten hold around a tenth. The chain is built from TRBV5-1 and TRBJ2-3; D unresolved. Material: PBMCs. This receptor was identified in a young man in good health and CMV-seropositive. CDR3 bases: TGCGCCAGCAGCTTGACAACCACCACAGATACGCAGTATTTT. This translates into CASSLTTTTDTQYF.